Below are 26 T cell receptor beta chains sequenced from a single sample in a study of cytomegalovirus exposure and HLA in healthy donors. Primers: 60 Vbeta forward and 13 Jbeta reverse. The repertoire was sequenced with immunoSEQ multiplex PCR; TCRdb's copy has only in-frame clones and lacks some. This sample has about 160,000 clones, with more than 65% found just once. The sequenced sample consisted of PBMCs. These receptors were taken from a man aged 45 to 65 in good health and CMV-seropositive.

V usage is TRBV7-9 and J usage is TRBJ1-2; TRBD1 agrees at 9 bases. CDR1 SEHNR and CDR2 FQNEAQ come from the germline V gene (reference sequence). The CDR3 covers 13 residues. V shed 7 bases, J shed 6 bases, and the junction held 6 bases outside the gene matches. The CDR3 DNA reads TGTGCCAGCACCGTAACAGGGGGCCATGGCTACACCTTC. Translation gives CASTVTGGHGYTF.

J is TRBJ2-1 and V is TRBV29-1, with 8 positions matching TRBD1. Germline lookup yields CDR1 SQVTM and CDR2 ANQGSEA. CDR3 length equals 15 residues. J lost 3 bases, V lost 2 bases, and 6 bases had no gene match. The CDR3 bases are TGCAGCGTTGAACCCCAGGGGGCCGTCTACAATGAGCAGTTCTTC. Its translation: CSVEPQGAVYNEQFF.

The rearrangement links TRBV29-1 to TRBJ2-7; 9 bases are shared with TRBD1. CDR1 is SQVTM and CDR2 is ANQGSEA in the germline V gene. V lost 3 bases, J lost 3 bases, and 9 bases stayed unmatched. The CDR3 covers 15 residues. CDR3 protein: CSVEPGDRVFYEQYV. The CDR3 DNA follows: TGCAGCGTTGAGCCAGGGGACAGGGTTTTCTACGAGCAGTACGTC.

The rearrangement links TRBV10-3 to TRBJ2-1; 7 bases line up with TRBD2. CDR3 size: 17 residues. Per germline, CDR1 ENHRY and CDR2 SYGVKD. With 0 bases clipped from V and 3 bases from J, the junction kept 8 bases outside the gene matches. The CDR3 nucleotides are TGTGCCATCAGTGAGTCCCCGCGGGAGAGTAACTACAATGAGCAGTTCTTC. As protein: CAISESPRESNYNEQFF.

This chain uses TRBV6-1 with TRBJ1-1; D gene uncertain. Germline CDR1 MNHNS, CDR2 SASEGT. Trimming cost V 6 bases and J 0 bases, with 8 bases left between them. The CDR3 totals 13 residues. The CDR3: CASSTNMNTEAFF. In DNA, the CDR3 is TGTGCCAGCAGCACAAATATGAACACTGAAGCTTTCTTT.

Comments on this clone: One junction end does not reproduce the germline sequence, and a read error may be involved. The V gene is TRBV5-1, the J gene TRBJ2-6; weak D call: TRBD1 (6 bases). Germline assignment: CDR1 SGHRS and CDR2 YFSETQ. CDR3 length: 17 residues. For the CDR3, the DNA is TGCGCCAACAGCCGGGACACGGTTTACTCTGGGGCCAACGTCCTGACTTTC. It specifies CANSRDTVYSGANVLTF.

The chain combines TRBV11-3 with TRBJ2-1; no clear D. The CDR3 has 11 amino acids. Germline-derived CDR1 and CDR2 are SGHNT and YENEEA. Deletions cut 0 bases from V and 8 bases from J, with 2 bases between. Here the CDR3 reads CASSLDYEQFF. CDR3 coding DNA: TGTGCCAGCAGCTTAGACTATGAGCAGTTCTTC.

CDR3 in DNA: TGTGCCAGCTCACCTTCAGGGCTGGCCTCCTACGAGCAGTACTTC. Amino acids: CASSPSGLASYEQYF. The chain links TRBV18 to TRBJ2-5; D possibly corresponds to TRBD1 (5 bases). The closer fit of TRBJ2-7 to the DNA end suggests the J call may be wrong. CDR3 length equals 15 residues. The V gene's germline CDR1 is KGHSH and CDR2 LQKENI.

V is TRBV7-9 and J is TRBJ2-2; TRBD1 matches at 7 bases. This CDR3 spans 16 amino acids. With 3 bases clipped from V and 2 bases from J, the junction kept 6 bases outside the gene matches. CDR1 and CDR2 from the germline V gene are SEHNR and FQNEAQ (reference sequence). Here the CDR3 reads CASSLRQGVNTGELFF. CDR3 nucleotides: TGTGCCAGCAGCTTGCGCCAGGGGGTTAACACCGGGGAGCTGTTTTTT. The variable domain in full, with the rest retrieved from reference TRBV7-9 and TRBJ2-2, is DTGVSQNPRHKITKRGQNVTFRCDPISEHNRLYWYRQTLGQGPEFLTYFQNEAQLEKSRLLSDRFSAERPKGSFSTLEIQRTEQGDSAMYLCASSLRQGVNTGELFFGEGSRLTVL.

The CDR3 spells CASSQARGRFEKLFF. The DNA of the CDR3 is TGTGCCAGCAGCCAAGCCAGGGGGCGCTTTGAAAAACTGTTTTTT. The chain recombines TRBV14 with TRBJ1-4; TRBD1 matches at 8 bases. There are 15 residues in the CDR3. CDR1 and CDR2 from the germline V gene are SGHDN and FVKESK. Germline trimming cut 1 base from V and 7 bases from J; bases unmatched to any gene: 5.

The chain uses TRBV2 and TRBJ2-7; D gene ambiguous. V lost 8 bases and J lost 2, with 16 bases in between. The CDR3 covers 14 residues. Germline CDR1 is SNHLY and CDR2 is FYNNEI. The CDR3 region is CASAPPVRTYEQYF. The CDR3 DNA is TGTGCCAGCGCCCCCCCAGTGCGGACCTACGAGCAGTACTTC.

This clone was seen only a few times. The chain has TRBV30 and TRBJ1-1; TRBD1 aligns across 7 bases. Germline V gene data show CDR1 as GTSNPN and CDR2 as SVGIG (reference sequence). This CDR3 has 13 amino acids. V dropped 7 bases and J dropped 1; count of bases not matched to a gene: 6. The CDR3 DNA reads TGTGCCTCTGGGACAGAGGCGAACACTGAAGCTTTCTTT. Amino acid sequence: CASGTEANTEAFF.

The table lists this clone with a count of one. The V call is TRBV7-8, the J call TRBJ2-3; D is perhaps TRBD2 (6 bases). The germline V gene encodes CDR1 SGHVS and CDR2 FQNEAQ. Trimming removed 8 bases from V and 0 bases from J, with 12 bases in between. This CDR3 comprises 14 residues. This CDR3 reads CASGGLYSTDTQYF. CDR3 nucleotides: TGTGCCAGCGGAGGACTATACAGCACAGATACGCAGTATTTT.

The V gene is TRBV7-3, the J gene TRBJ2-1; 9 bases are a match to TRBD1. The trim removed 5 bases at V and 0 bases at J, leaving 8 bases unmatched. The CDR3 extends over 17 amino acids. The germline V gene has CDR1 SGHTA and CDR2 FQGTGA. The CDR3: CASSNGVTGGSYNEQFF. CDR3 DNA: TGTGCCAGCAGCAACGGGGTGACAGGGGGCTCCTACAATGAGCAGTTCTTC.

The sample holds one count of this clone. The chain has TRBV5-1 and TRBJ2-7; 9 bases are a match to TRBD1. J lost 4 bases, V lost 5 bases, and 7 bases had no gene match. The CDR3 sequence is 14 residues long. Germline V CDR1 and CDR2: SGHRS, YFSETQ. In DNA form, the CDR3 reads TGCGCCAGCAGTTATGGGACAGGGATGTACGAGCAGTACTTC. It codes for CASSYGTGMYEQYF.

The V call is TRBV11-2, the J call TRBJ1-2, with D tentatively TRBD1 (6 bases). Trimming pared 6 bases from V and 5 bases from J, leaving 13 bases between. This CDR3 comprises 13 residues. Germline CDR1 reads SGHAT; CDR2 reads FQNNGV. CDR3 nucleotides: TGTGCCAGCAGTCAGGACAGCCTATATGGCTACACCTTC. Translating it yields CASSQDSLYGYTF.

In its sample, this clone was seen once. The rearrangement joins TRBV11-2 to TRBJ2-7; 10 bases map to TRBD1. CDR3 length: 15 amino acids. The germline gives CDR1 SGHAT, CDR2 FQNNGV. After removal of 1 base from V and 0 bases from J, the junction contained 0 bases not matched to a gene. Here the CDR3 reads CASSLGDRGSYEQYF. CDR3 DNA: TGTGCCAGCAGCTTAGGGGACAGGGGCTCCTACGAGCAGTACTTC.

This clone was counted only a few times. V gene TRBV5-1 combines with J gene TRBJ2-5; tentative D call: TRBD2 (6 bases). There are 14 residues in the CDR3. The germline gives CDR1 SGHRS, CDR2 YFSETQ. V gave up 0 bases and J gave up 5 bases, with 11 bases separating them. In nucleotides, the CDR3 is TGCGCCAGCAGCTTGGAATGGGGGAGGGAGACCCAGTACTTC. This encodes CASSLEWGRETQYF.

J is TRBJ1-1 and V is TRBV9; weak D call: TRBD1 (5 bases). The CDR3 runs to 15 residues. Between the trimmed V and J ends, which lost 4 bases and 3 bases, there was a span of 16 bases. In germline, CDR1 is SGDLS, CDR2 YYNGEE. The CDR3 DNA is TGTGCCAGCAGCCCCGGAGGCAGGGAGGACACTGAAGCTTTCTTT. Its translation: CASSPGGREDTEAFF.

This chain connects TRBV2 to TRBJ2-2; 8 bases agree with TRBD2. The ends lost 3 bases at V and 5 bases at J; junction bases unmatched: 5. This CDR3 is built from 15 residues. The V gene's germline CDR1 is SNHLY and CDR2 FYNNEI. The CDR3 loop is CASSDGPGGTGELFF. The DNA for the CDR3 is TGTGCCAGCAGTGACGGGCCGGGGGGGACCGGGGAGCTGTTTTTT.

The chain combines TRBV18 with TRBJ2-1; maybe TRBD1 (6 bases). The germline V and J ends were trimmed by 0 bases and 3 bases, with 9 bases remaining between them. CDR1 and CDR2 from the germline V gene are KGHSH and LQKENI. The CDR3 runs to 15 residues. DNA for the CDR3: TGTGCCAGCTCACCACCGAGGACAGTCTACAATGAGCAGTTCTTC. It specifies CASSPPRTVYNEQFF. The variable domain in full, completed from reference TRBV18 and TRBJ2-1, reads NAGVMQNPRHLVRRRGQEARLRCSPMKGHSHVYWYRQLPEEGLKFMVYLQKENIIDESGMPKERFSAEFPKEGPSILRIQQVVRGDSAAYFCASSPPRTVYNEQFFGPGTRLTVL.

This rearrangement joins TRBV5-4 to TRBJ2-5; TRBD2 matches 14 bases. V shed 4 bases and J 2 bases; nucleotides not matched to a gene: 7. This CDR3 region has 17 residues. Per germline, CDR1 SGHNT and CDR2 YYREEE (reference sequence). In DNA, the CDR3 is TGTGCCAGCAGCCGTGGACTAGCGGGAGGCGGACAAGAGACCCAGTACTTC. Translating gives CASSRGLAGGGQETQYF.

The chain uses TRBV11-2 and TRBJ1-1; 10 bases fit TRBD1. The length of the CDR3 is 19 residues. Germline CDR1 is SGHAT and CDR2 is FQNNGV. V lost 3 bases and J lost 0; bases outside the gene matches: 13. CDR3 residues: CASSLGGGQGPMMNTEAFF. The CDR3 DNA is TGTGCCAGCAGCTTGGGAGGGGGACAGGGGCCAATGATGAACACTGAAGCTTTCTTT.

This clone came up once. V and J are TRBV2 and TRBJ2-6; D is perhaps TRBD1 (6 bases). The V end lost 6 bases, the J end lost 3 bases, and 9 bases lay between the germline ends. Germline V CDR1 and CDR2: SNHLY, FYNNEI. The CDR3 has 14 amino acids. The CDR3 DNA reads TGTGCCAGCAGAACAGGGTTTGGGGCCAACGTCCTGACTTTC. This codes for CASRTGFGANVLTF.

The CDR3, as DNA: TGTGCCAGCAGCGTCACTTCAGATACGCAGTATTTT. It encodes CASSVTSDTQYF. The chain joins TRBV9 to TRBJ2-3; D remains ambiguous. The CDR3 is 12 amino acids. V was shortened by 2 bases and J by 4 bases, with 5 bases between the two germline ends. The V gene's germline CDR1 is SGDLS and CDR2 YYNGEE. Looking up the rest from reference TRBV9 and TRBJ2-3 gives the full variable domain: DSGVTQTPKHLITATGQRVTLRCSPRSGDLSVYWYQQSLDQGLQFLIQYYNGEERAKGNILERFSAQQFPDLHSELNLSSLELGDSALYFCASSVTSDTQYFGPGTRLTVL.

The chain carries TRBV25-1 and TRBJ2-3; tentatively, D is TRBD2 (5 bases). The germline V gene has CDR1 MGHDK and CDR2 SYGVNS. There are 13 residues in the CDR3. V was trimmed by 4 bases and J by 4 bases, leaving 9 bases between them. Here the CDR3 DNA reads TGTGCCAGCAGTGCCGCCGGGGCAGATACGCAGTATTTT. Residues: CASSAAGADTQYF.